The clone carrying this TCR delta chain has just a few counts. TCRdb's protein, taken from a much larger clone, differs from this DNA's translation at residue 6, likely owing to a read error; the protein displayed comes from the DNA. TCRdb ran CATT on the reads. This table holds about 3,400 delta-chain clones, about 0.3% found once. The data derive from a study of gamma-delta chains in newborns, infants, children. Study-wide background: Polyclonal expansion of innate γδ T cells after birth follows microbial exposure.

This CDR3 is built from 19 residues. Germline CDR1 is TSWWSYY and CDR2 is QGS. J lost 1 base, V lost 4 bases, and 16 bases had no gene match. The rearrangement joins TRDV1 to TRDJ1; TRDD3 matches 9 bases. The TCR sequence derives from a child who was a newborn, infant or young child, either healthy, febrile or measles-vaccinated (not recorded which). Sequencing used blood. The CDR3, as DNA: TGTGCTCTTGGGGCACACACCCGTACTGGGGGACGTGGCACCGATAAACTCATCTTT. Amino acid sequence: CALGAHTRTGGRGTDKLIF.